This T cell receptor (beta chain) derives from a study of shared clonotypes between healthy human individuals. Study observations and caveats: Naive subsets generally had larger estimated richness than memory subsets. Large depth notwithstanding, sorted-subset sequencing proved incomplete by rarefaction.

Germline V gene sequence: CDR1 MNHNS, CDR2 SASEGT. Trimming took 2 bases from V and 7 from J, leaving 16 bases between them. The CDR3 covers 15 residues. Concerning this clone: The antigen is unknown.

Produced via immunoSEQ multiplex PCR; TCRdb's table is partial and in-frame only. The table has millions of clones, roughly 93% seen once; the top ten hold about 0.39%. V and J are TRBV6-1 and TRBJ2-3; D not certain. This clonotype was obtained from a young man in good health. Some clones in this sample may be carry-over from other donors' samples. The sequenced material came from naive CD4+ T cells from PBMCs. Subset indicated: CD45RA+ positively selected. Written as DNA, the CDR3 is TGTGCCAGCAGTGAATTACAGTCGAGCCTGAATACGCAGTATTTT. Protein sequence: CASSELQSSLNTQYF.